This entry lists 21 T cell receptor beta chains sequenced from one sample in a study of T-cell reconstitution after alpha-beta-depleted transplantation in children. Preparing the TCRbeta library involved the use of unique molecular identifiers. TCRdb redid the calling of the PCR reads with MiXCR, one entry per CDR3 protein. This table holds fewer than 700,000 distinct CDR3 sequences, over 10% found once. The sample in question was PBMCs, mostly from graft donor cells, obtained 360 days after TCRalphabeta/CD19-depleted stem cell transplant. The receptors shown here come from a male patient aged 5 to 17 who had a stem cell transplant for acute myeloid leukemia, so the T cells may come from the graft donor.

This clonotype was seen repeatedly, ten times or more. The V call is TRBV12-3 or TRBV12-4, the J call TRBJ2-1; 13 nucleotides align to TRBD2. The CDR3 spans 15 residues. V shed 2 bases, J shed 7 bases, and the junction held 2 bases outside the gene matches. CDR3 protein: CASSLSLAGGNEQFF. CDR3 nucleotide sequence: TGTGCCAGCAGTTTATCACTAGCGGGAGGGAATGAGCAGTTCTTC.

This clonotype was counted at least ten times. The chain has TRBV27 and TRBJ1-5; D is perhaps TRBD1 (6 bases). Germline V gives CDR1 MNHEY, CDR2 SMNVEV (reference sequence). The V and J ends lost 6 bases and 2 bases respectively, with 14 bases between them. The CDR3 has 15 amino acids. The CDR3: CASRLHREGNQPQHF. CDR3 coding DNA: TGTGCCAGCAGACTCCACAGGGAAGGCAATCAGCCCCAGCATTTT.

The chain is built from TRBV20-1 and TRBJ2-5, with 10 positions matching TRBD1. Germline CDR1 and CDR2: DFQATT and SNEGSKA (reference sequence). CDR3 length: 14 amino acids. V dropped 5 bases and J dropped 4; count of bases not matched to a gene: 7. CDR3 protein: CSAHRTGGVETQYF. The CDR3, as DNA: TGCAGTGCTCATCGGACAGGGGGAGTAGAGACCCAGTACTTC.

V is TRBV4-2 and J is TRBJ2-1; 9 bases agree with TRBD2. V lost 1 base and J lost 6; bases outside the gene matches: 16. The CDR3 covers 19 residues. Germline V gene lookup returns CDR1 LGHNA and CDR2 YNFKEQ. CDR3 sequence (DNA): TGTGCCAGCAGCCAAGCTCCAACGTCACCGGCGGGAGGGGGCAATGAGCAGTTCTTC. Amino acid sequence: CASSQAPTSPAGGGNEQFF.

This clonotype was detected a few times. The chain has TRBV15 and TRBJ2-7, with TRBD2 matching 9 bases. Germline V gene lookup returns CDR1 LNHNV and CDR2 YYDKDF (reference sequence). This CDR3 region has 16 residues. The V segment lost 0 bases and the J segment 5 bases; nucleotides outside the gene matches: 8. CDR3 in DNA: TGTGCCACCAGCAGAGATGCGGCGGGAGGGGGCCACGAGCAGTACTTC. It codes for CATSRDAAGGGHEQYF.

This clonotype showed up many times. J is TRBJ2-7 and V is TRBV28; weak D call: TRBD2 (6 bases). V lost 3 bases and J 1 base, leaving 16 bases between the germline ends. Germline assignment: CDR1 MDHEN and CDR2 SYDVKM. The CDR3 runs to 16 residues. CDR3 residues: CASSFPGTVQSYEQYF. The DNA for the CDR3 is TGTGCCAGCAGTTTCCCTGGGACTGTCCAGTCCTACGAGCAGTACTTC.

The chain combines TRBV10-3 with TRBJ2-4, with 9 nucleotides matching TRBD1. CDR1 and CDR2 from the germline V gene are ENHRY and SYGVKD. CDR3 length: 15 amino acids. Losses at the gene ends were 4 bases for V and 0 bases for J; bases not matched to a gene: 1. CDR3 in DNA: TGTGCCATCAGTGGGGGACAGGGAGCCAAAAACATTCAGTACTTC. It encodes CAISGGQGAKNIQYF.

This clonotype was seen ten or more times. The V gene is TRBV28, the J gene TRBJ2-1, with a weak D call TRBD2 (6 bases). Trimming took off 5 bases at V and 5 bases at J, with 19 bases between the two ends. The germline V gene has CDR1 MDHEN and CDR2 SYDVKM. This CDR3 is 16 amino acids long. The CDR3 sequence is CASSPTRWRANNEQFF. CDR3 bases: TGTGCCAGCAGTCCGACTAGGTGGAGGGCGAACAATGAGCAGTTCTTC.

The CDR3 reads CASSPSIKTYNEQFF. For the CDR3, the DNA is TGTGCCAGCAGCCCATCCATCAAAACTTACAATGAGCAGTTCTTC. V usage is TRBV7-8 and J usage is TRBJ2-1; D remains ambiguous. The CDR3 has 15 residues. V dropped 5 bases and J dropped 4 bases, with 15 bases sitting between them. Germline V gene data show CDR1 as SGHVS and CDR2 as FQNEAQ.

This clonotype was seen ten or more times. This chain uses TRBV20-1 with TRBJ2-7; TRBD1 matches at 8 bases. Trimming took 0 bases from V and 4 from J; bases not matched to a gene: 5. CDR3 length: 14 residues. Looked up from germline, CDR1 is DFQATT and CDR2 is SNEGSKA (reference sequence). The CDR3 here is CSARDPGGWYEQYF. As DNA, the CDR3 is TGCAGTGCTAGAGATCCAGGGGGCTGGTACGAGCAGTACTTC.

This clonotype occurred a few times. The chain uses TRBV7-6 and TRBJ2-7; tentatively, D is TRBD2 (5 bases). Germline lookup yields CDR1 SGHVS and CDR2 FNYEAQ. Trimming took 5 bases from V and 3 from J, leaving 17 bases between them. This CDR3 spans 15 amino acids. CDR3: CASSPRIPGDYEQYF. CDR3 bases: TGTGCCAGCAGCCCGCGCATCCCCGGGGACTACGAGCAGTACTTC. Drawing the rest from reference TRBV7-6 and TRBJ2-7, the complete variable domain is GAGVSQSPRYKVTKRGQDVALRCDPISGHVSLYWYRQALGQGPEFLTYFNYEAQQDKSGLPNDRFSAERPEGSISTLTIQRTEQRDSAMYRCASSPRIPGDYEQYFGPGTRLTVT.

This clonotype was seen at least ten times. DNA for the CDR3: TGTGCCAGCTCCCGCGGGAATCTCAATGAGCAGTTCTTC. Translation gives CASSRGNLNEQFF. The chain joins TRBV18 to TRBJ2-1, with D maybe TRBD2 (6 bases). Trimming removed 6 bases at V and 6 bases at J, with 12 bases between. The CDR3 totals 13 residues. In germline, CDR1 is KGHSH, CDR2 LQKENI. Full variable domain (remainder filled in from reference TRBV18 and TRBJ2-1): NAGVMQNPRHLVRRRGQEARLRCSPMKGHSHVYWYRQLPEEGLKFMVYLQKENIIDESGMPKERFSAEFPKEGPSILRIQQVVRGDSAAYFCASSRGNLNEQFFGPGTRLTVL.

This clonotype was seen more than once but under ten times. The chain is built from TRBV30 and TRBJ1-5; D gene ambiguous. Trimming removed 5 bases from V and 4 bases from J, with 6 bases in between. CDR3 size: 11 residues. Germline assignment: CDR1 GTSNPN and CDR2 SVGIG (reference sequence). CDR3 sequence reads: CAWGYNQPQHF. DNA of the CDR3: TGTGCCTGGGGCTATAATCAGCCCCAGCATTTT.

J is TRBJ2-3 and V is TRBV10-3, with TRBD2 matching 11 bases. CDR3 length equals 14 residues. CDR1 and CDR2 (germline): ENHRY, SYGVKD. V lost 6 bases and J lost 4; bases outside the gene matches: 3. CDR3 residues: CAIRLAGGADTQYF. The CDR3 DNA follows: TGTGCCATCAGATTAGCGGGAGGGGCAGATACGCAGTATTTT.

This clonotype has ten or more counts. The chain recombines TRBV12-3 or TRBV12-4 with TRBJ1-5, with D unclear. V shed 6 bases and J shed 6 bases, with 21 bases lying between them. This CDR3 is built from 16 residues. The CDR3 sequence: CASRLSPPGDRQPQHF. For the CDR3, the DNA is TGTGCCAGCAGGCTTTCCCCACCGGGTGATCGTCAGCCCCAGCATTTT.

A few counts support this clonotype. CDR3 DNA: TGCGCCAGCAGCAAATCCGGGACAGTTCACTCTGGGGCCAACGTCCTGACTTTC. Amino acid sequence: CASSKSGTVHSGANVLTF. V is TRBV4-1 and J is TRBJ2-6; 7 nucleotides agree with TRBD1. CDR3 length: 18 amino acids. V trimming: 5 bases; J trimming: 0 bases; junction bases outside the gene matches: 10. Germline V gives CDR1 MGHRA, CDR2 YSYEKL.

The genes are TRBV29-1 and TRBJ2-3; 11 bases line up with TRBD2. Looked up from germline, CDR1 is SQVTM and CDR2 is ANQGSEA. The J segment lost 4 bases and the V segment lost 7 bases, leaving 7 bases of the junction unmatched. CDR3 length: 14 residues. The CDR3 bases are TGCAGCGCCACTAGCGGGAGATCCCCAGATACGCAGTATTTT. Protein product: CSATSGRSPDTQYF.

V usage is TRBV7-9 and J usage is TRBJ2-7, with TRBD1 as a possible D gene (6 bases). With 7 bases removed from V and 1 base from J, the gap between germline ends came to 17 bases. CDR1 is SEHNR, CDR2 FQNEAQ, per germline (reference sequence). The CDR3 is made up of 15 amino acids. CDR3 in DNA: TGTGCCAGCAAGAGATCGTGGACAGAGTCCTACGAGCAGTACTTC. Its translation is CASKRSWTESYEQYF.

At least ten counts were recorded for this clonotype. The chain uses TRBV28 and TRBJ2-1; 8 bases line up with TRBD1. J was trimmed by 3 bases and V by 3 bases; bases with no gene match: 7. This CDR3 spans 16 amino acids. Per germline, CDR1 MDHEN and CDR2 SYDVKM. This CDR3 is CASSLMAGTGYNEQFF. The CDR3 DNA sequence: TGTGCCAGCAGTTTGATGGCCGGGACAGGCTACAATGAGCAGTTCTTC.

About this clonotype itself: An end of the junction does not agree with germline; a read error may underlie this. The chain has TRBV19 and TRBJ2-5, with D perhaps TRBD1 or TRBD2 (5 bases each). Germline V gives CDR1 LNHDA, CDR2 SQIVND (reference sequence). The CDR3 extends over 12 amino acids. CDR3 sequence reads: CASSSPPGPLHF. The CDR3 coding sequence is TGTGCCAGTAGTTCCCCACCGGGGCCCCTCCACTTC. Supplemented by reference TRBV19 and TRBJ2-5, the full variable domain reads DGGITQSPKYLFRKEGQNVTLSCEQNLNHDAMYWYRQDPGQGLRLIYYSQIVNDFQKGDIAEGYSVSREKKESFPLTVTSAQKNPTAFYLCASSSPPGPLHFGPGTRLLVL.

J is TRBJ2-1 and V is TRBV20-1, with 7 bases aligning to TRBD2. The CDR3 has 14 residues. In germline, CDR1 is DFQATT, CDR2 SNEGSKA (reference sequence). J gave up 6 bases and V 3 bases, and 8 bases lay outside the gene matches. The CDR3 DNA reads as TGCAGTGCTAGCTCGGGGGGTAGCCCCAATGAGCAGTTCTTC. Translating it yields CSASSGGSPNEQFF.